This T cell receptor (beta chain) derives from a study of T cells in localized non-small cell lung cancer. Findings and limits, study-wide: Elevated circulating T cell density in blood was associated with longer overall survival. A median approximately 60 of the top 100 tumor clones appeared in adjacent lung. T cell clonality was highest in uninvolved adjacent lung, above tumor.

Trimming left V 1 base short and J 5 bases short, with 11 bases between. Germline CDR1 is GTSNPN and CDR2 is SVGIG (reference sequence). This CDR3 has 13 amino acids. Worth noting for this clone: Its specificity is not known.

Sequenced by immunoSEQ multiplex PCR; TCRdb stores in-frame clones only, minus some. The sample shows around 4,800 clones, 30% to 40% of them seen only once. The chain couples TRBV30 to TRBJ1-2; D is undetermined. This sequence originates from a female donor of 60 years or more with stage I lung adenocarcinoma. The specimen was lung tumor tissue, collected before any cancer treatment. The CDR3 here is CAWSGHGPYGYTF. The CDR3 bases are TGTGCCTGGAGTGGACATGGCCCTTATGGCTACACCTTC.